These 20 T cell receptor beta chains share one sample of origin, sequenced in a study of Ad26.COV2.S vaccination and SARS-CoV-2 variants. TCRdb's table, derived via immunoSEQ multiplex PCR, lists solely in-frame clones and lacks some. This sample has about 350,000 clones, with 92% found just once. The specimen comprised peripheral blood, sampled after recovery from COVID-19. The receptors here all came from a human donor who had recovered from COVID-19.

The V and J genes are TRBV5-1 and TRBJ1-1; D unclear. This CDR3 has 14 amino acids. Germline V gene sequence: CDR1 SGHRS, CDR2 YFSETQ. V was pared by 3 bases and J by 5 bases, with 14 bases between. The CDR3 spells CASSYEEGSTEAFF. In DNA, the CDR3 is TGCGCCAGCAGCTACGAGGAAGGGTCTACTGAAGCTTTCTTT.

The count of this clone is one. The chain is built from TRBV4-1 and TRBJ2-7, with D maybe TRBD1 (6 bases). The germline V and J ends were trimmed by 3 bases and 3 bases, with 15 bases remaining between them. This CDR3 is built from 15 residues. Germline V lookup: CDR1 MGHRA, CDR2 YSYEKL. CDR3 sequence (DNA): TGCGCCAGCAGCCAGGGATTGGGGGCGGTCTACGAGCAGTACTTC. Protein product: CASSQGLGAVYEQYF.

The genes are TRBV7-2 and TRBJ1-2, with TRBD1 matching 7 bases. Trimming removed 0 bases from V and 3 bases from J; junction bases left unmatched: 4. The germline V gene has CDR1 SGHTA and CDR2 FQGNSA. CDR3 size: 15 residues. The CDR3 protein is CASSLARTGHYGYTF. The CDR3 region has the DNA TGTGCCAGCAGCTTAGCCCGGACAGGACACTATGGCTACACCTTC.

The rearrangement joins TRBV27 to TRBJ2-1, with 9 bases fitting TRBD1. The CDR3 is 16 residues long. Germline lookup yields CDR1 MNHEY and CDR2 SMNVEV (reference sequence). The J segment lost 7 bases and the V segment lost 6 bases, leaving 13 bases of the junction unmatched. For the CDR3, the DNA is TGTGCCAGCAGCTTCTATTCAGGACAGGGGTTGAATGAGCAGTTCTTC. Translating it yields CASSFYSGQGLNEQFF.

The V call is TRBV7-8, the J call TRBJ2-7; D possibly corresponds to TRBD2 (7 bases). CDR1 is SGHVS and CDR2 is FQNEAQ in the germline V gene. The CDR3 has 16 residues. The V and J ends lost 3 bases and 2 bases respectively, with 17 bases between them. This chain's CDR3 is CASSFRGRGKAYEQYF. CDR3 nucleotides: TGTGCCAGCAGCTTTCGGGGGAGGGGGAAAGCCTACGAGCAGTACTTC. Full variable domain (outside the CDR3, taken from reference TRBV7-8 and TRBJ2-7): GAGVSQSPRYKVAKRGQDVALRCDPISGHVSLFWYQQALGQGPEFLTYFQNEAQLDKSGLPSDRFFAERPEGSVSTLKIQRTQQEDSAVYLCASSFRGRGKAYEQYFGPGTRLTVT.

The chain couples TRBV5-1 to TRBJ1-1; a possible D gene is TRBD1 (5 bases). Germline V CDR1 and CDR2: SGHRS, YFSETQ. Deletions cut 5 bases from V and 6 bases from J, with 11 bases between. There are 12 residues in the CDR3. This chain's CDR3 is CASRPGTAEAFF. DNA for the CDR3: TGCGCCAGCAGACCCGGGACGGCTGAAGCTTTCTTT.

This chain joins TRBV5-8 and TRBJ1-4, with 9 bases lining up with TRBD1. The CDR3 covers 15 residues. V was pared by 0 bases and J by 10 bases, with 7 bases of the junction left unmatched. CDR1 SGHTS and CDR2 YDEGEE come from the germline V gene. Here the CDR3 DNA reads TGTGCCAGCAGCTTGGCCTGGACAGGGGCCGGAAAACTGTTTTTT. This sequence encodes CASSLAWTGAGKLFF.

V and J are TRBV27 and TRBJ2-1, with 10 bases fitting TRBD1. Trimming removed 5 bases from V and 5 bases from J; junction bases left unmatched: 3. Germline V gene sequence: CDR1 MNHEY, CDR2 SMNVEV (reference sequence). The CDR3 consists of 14 residues. CDR3 amino acids: CASSLDRGHNEQFF. As DNA, the CDR3 is TGTGCCAGCAGTCTTGACAGGGGGCACAATGAGCAGTTCTTC.

This chain joins TRBV6-6 and TRBJ1-4, with D possibly matching TRBD1 (6 bases). Trimming shortened V by 2 bases and J by 4 bases, and 8 bases separated the two germline ends. The CDR3 covers 14 residues. In germline, CDR1 is MNHNY, CDR2 SVGAGI (reference sequence). In DNA, the CDR3 is TGTGCCAGCAGTTACGGACAGAATAATGAAAAACTGTTTTTT. Translation: CASSYGQNNEKLFF.

Remarks on this clone: Compared with germline, one end of the junction differs, possibly owing to a read error. This chain uses TRBV6-2 or TRBV6-3 with TRBJ1-3; 9 bases align to TRBD1. There are 14 residues in the CDR3. Germline V gives CDR1 MNHEY, CDR2 SVGEGT. The CDR3, as DNA: TGTGCCAGCAGTGACCACTCTTCGGGAGGACAGGGGAACTTT. Translated: CASSDHSSGGQGNF.

This clone has a single count. The J gene is TRBJ1-1, the V gene TRBV2; 7 bases agree with TRBD1. The V and J ends lost 2 bases and 0 bases, in that order; junction bases with no gene match: 6. Germline V gene lookup returns CDR1 SNHLY and CDR2 FYNNEI. The CDR3 has 16 amino acids. As DNA, the CDR3 is TGTGCCAGCAGTGAAAGAGCGACAGGGCTGAACACTGAAGCTTTCTTT. It is translated as CASSERATGLNTEAFF.

V usage is TRBV5-1 and J usage is TRBJ2-7, with 11 bases lining up with TRBD1. The CDR3 covers 15 residues. Unmatched junction bases numbered 8, after V lost 4 bases and J lost 5 bases. Germline CDR1 and CDR2: SGHRS and YFSETQ. Here the CDR3 reads CASSVDRGPADEQYF. CDR3 nucleotide sequence: TGCGCCAGCAGCGTGGACAGGGGGCCGGCGGACGAGCAGTACTTC.

V is TRBV19 and J is TRBJ1-5; a possible D gene is TRBD1 (5 bases). V lost 5 bases and J 3 bases, leaving 17 bases between the germline ends. CDR3 size: 16 residues. CDR1 and CDR2 from the germline V gene are LNHDA and SQIVND (reference sequence). The CDR3 is CASSDPPGTNNQPQHF. CDR3 coding DNA: TGTGCCAGTAGTGATCCTCCCGGGACCAACAATCAGCCCCAGCATTTT.

The chain carries TRBV18 and TRBJ2-3, with a possible D match to TRBD2 (7 bases). CDR1 and CDR2 from the germline V gene are KGHSH and LQKENI. The V gene lost 0 bases and the J gene lost 1 base, with 11 bases spanning the gap. The CDR3 has 16 amino acids. The CDR3 is CASSPPGGLGTDTQYF. CDR3 nucleotide sequence: TGTGCCAGCTCACCACCGGGGGGGCTCGGCACAGATACGCAGTATTTT.

The chain uses TRBV15 and TRBJ1-1; no definite D call. Germline V gives CDR1 LNHNV, CDR2 YYDKDF (reference sequence). V lost 0 bases and J 11 bases, leaving 16 bases between the germline ends. This CDR3 contains 14 residues. CDR3: CATSRDRAALTAFF. The DNA for the CDR3 is TGTGCCACCAGCAGAGATCGGGCAGCACTCACGGCTTTCTTT.

The chain links TRBV7-9 to TRBJ2-3; TRBD1 aligns across 9 bases. The trim removed 1 base at V and 2 bases at J, leaving 4 bases unmatched. The CDR3 consists of 16 residues. Germline V CDR1 and CDR2: SEHNR, FQNEAQ (reference sequence). CDR3 region: CASSLEGQGYTDTQYF. CDR3 bases: TGTGCCAGCAGCTTAGAGGGACAGGGATACACAGATACGCAGTATTTT.

CDR3 sequence (DNA): TGTGCCAGCAGTGTCAGGTTGACCACAGATACGCAGTATTTT. Its translation: CASSVRLTTDTQYF. The J gene is TRBJ2-3, the V gene TRBV25-1; unclear D gene. This CDR3 region has 14 residues. The ends were cut back, 4 bases at V and 2 bases at J, with 10 bases in the middle. The germline CDR1 and CDR2 sequences are MGHDK and SYGVNS.

The chain joins TRBV12-5 to TRBJ1-1, with 8 nucleotides matching TRBD1. Germline V lookup: CDR1 LGHNT, CDR2 FRNRAP. The CDR3 spans 13 residues. V gave up 3 bases and J gave up 8 bases; unmatched junction bases: 5. Here the CDR3 reads CASGFHDRGEAFF. The CDR3 DNA sequence: TGTGCTAGTGGTTTTCACGACAGGGGAGAAGCTTTCTTT. Based on the CDR3 plus reference TRBV12-5 and TRBJ1-1, the full variable domain is DARVTQTPRHKVTEMGQEVTMRCQPILGHNTVFWYRQTMMQGLELLAYFRNRAPLDDSGMPKDRFSAEMPDATLATLKIQPSEPRDSAVYFCASGFHDRGEAFFGQGTRLTVV.

The genes are TRBV12-3 or TRBV12-4 and TRBJ1-5; D is ambiguous. The CDR3 is 12 amino acids. Trimming stripped 3 bases from V and 6 bases from J, with 6 bases between. The CDR3 is CASSFPGQPQHF. For the CDR3, the DNA is TGTGCCAGCAGTTTTCCTGGTCAGCCCCAGCATTTT.

Concerning this clone: Other DNA sequences within the sample encode an identical CDR3. The chain links TRBV6-5 to TRBJ2-7; 9 bases are shared with TRBD1. This CDR3 comprises 14 residues. CDR1 and CDR2 from the germline V gene are MNHEY and SVGAGI. Germline trimming cut 3 bases from V and 2 bases from J; bases unmatched to any gene: 2. DNA for the CDR3: TGTGCCAGCAGTTATAGACAGGGGGCCTACGAGCAGTACTTC. Amino acids: CASSYRQGAYEQYF.